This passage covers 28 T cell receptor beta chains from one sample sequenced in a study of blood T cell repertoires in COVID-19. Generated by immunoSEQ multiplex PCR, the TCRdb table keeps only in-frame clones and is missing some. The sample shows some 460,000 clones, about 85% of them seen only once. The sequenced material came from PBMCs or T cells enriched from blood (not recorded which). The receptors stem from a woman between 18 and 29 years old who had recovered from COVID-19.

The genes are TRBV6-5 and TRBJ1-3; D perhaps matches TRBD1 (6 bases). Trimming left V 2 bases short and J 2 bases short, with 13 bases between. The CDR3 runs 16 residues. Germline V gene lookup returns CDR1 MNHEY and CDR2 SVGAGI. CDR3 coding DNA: TGTGCCAGCAGTTACATAGGGAAGGGGGCTGGAAACACCATATATTTT. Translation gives CASSYIGKGAGNTIYF.

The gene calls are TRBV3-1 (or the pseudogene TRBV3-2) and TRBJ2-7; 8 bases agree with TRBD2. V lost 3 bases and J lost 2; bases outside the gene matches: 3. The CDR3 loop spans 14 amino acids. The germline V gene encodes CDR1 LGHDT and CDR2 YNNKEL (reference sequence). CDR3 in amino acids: CASSQAGLAYEQYF. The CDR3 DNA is TGTGCCAGCAGCCAGGCGGGACTAGCCTACGAGCAGTACTTC.

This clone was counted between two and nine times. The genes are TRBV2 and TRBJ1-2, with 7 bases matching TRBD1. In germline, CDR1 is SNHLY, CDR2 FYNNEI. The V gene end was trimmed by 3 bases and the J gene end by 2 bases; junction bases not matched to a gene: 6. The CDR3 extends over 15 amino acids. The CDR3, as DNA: TGTGCCAGCAGTGACCCTGGGACAGCCAACTATGGCTACACCTTC. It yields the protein CASSDPGTANYGYTF.

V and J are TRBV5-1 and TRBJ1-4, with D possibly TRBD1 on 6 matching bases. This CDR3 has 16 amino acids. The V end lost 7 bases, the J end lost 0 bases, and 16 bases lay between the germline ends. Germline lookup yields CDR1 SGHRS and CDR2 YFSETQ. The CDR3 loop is CASGSTAGATNEKLFF. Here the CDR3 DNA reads TGCGCCAGCGGATCGACAGCAGGGGCAACTAATGAAAAACTGTTTTTT.

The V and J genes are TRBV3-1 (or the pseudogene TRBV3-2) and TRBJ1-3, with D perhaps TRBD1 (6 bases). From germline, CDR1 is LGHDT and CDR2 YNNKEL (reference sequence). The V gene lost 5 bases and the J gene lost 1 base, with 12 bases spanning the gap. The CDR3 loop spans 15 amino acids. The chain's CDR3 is CASSFQGYSGNTIYF. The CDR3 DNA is TGTGCCAGCAGCTTCCAGGGGTATTCTGGAAACACCATATATTTT.

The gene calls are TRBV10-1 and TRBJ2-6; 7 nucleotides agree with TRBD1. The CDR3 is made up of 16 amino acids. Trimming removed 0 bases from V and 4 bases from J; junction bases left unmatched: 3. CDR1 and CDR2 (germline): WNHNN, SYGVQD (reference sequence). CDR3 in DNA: TGCGCCAGCAGTGAGTCGACAGGGTCAGGGGCCAACGTCCTGACTTTC. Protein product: CASSESTGSGANVLTF.

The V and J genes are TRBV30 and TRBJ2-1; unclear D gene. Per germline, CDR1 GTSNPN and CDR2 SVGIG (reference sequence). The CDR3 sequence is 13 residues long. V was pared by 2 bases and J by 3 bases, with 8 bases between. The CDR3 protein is CAWSSANYNEQFF. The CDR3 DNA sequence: TGTGCCTGGAGTAGCGCCAACTACAATGAGCAGTTCTTC.

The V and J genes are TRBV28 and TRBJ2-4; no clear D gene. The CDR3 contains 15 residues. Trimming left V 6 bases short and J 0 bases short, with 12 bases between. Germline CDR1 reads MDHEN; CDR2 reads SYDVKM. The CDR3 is CASSYGSLAKNIQYF. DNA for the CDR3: TGTGCCAGCAGCTACGGGTCTCTAGCCAAAAACATTCAGTACTTC. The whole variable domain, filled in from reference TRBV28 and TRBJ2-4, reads DVKVTQSSRYLVKRTGEKVFLECVQDMDHENMFWYRQDPGLGLRLIYFSYDVKMKEKGDIPEGYSVSREKKERFSLILESASTNQTSMYLCASSYGSLAKNIQYFGAGTRLSVL.

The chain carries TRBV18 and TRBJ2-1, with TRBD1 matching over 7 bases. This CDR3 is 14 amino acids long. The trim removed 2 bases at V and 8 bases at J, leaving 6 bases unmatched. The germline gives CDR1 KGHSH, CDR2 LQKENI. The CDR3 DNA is TGTGCCAGCTCACCAACAGGGGTGGTGGATGAGCAGTTCTTC. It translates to CASSPTGVVDEQFF. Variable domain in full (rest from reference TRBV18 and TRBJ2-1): NAGVMQNPRHLVRRRGQEARLRCSPMKGHSHVYWYRQLPEEGLKFMVYLQKENIIDESGMPKERFSAEFPKEGPSILRIQQVVRGDSAAYFCASSPTGVVDEQFFGPGTRLTVL.

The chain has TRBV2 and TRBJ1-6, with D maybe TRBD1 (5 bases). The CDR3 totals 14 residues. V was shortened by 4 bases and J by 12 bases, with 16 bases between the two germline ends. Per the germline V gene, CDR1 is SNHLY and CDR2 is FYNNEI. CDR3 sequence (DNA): TGTGCCAGCAGTGGGGGGGGTGTGTTTGGACCCCTCCACTTT. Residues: CASSGGGVFGPLHF.

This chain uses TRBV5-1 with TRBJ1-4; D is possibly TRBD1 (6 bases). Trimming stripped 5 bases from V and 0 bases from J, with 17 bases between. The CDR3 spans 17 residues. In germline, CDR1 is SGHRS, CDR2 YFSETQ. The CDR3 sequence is CASSKDRTLATNEKLFF. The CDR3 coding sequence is TGCGCCAGCAGTAAAGACAGGACCCTTGCAACTAATGAAAAACTGTTTTTT.

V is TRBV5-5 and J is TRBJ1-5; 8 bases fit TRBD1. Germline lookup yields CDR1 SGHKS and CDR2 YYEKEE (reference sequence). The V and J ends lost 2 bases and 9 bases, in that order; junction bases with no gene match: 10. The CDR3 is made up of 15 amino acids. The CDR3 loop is CASSFYGQGHWPQHF. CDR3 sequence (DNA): TGTGCCAGCAGCTTCTATGGACAGGGTCACTGGCCCCAGCATTTT.

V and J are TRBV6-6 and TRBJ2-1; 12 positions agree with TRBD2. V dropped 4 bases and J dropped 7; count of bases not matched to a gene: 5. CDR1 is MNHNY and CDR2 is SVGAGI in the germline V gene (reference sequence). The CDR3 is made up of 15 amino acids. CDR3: CASSFASGGDNEQFF. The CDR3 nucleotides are TGTGCCAGCAGTTTTGCTAGCGGGGGGGATAATGAGCAGTTCTTC.

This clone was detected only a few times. The CDR3 reads CASSLITAPNYGYTF. The CDR3 DNA follows: TGTGCCAGCAGCTTGATCACAGCCCCTAACTATGGCTACACCTTC. V usage is TRBV5-6 and J usage is TRBJ1-2; D is undetermined. CDR1 SGHDT and CDR2 YYEEEE come from the germline V gene. The CDR3 consists of 15 residues. V dropped 1 base and J dropped 0 bases, with 10 bases sitting between them.

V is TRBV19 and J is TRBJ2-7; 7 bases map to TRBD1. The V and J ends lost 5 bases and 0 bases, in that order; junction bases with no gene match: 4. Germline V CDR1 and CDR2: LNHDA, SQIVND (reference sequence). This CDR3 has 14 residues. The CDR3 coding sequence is TGTGCCAGTAGTGGGGACAGAAGCTCCTACGAGCAGTACTTC. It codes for CASSGDRSSYEQYF.

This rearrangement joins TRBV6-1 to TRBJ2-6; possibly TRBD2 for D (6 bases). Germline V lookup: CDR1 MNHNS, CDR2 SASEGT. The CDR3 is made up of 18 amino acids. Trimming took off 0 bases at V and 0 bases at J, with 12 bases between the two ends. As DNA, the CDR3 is TGTGCCAGCAGTGAAGCTAGCGGCCTTACCTCTGGGGCCAACGTCCTGACTTTC. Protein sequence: CASSEASGLTSGANVLTF.

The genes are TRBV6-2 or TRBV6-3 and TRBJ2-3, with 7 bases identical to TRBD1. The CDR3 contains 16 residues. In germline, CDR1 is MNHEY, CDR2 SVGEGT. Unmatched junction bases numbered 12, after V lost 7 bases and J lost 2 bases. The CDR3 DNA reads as TGTGCCAGCAACCCAGACAGGGCACCTTTCACAGATACGCAGTATTTT. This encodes CASNPDRAPFTDTQYF.

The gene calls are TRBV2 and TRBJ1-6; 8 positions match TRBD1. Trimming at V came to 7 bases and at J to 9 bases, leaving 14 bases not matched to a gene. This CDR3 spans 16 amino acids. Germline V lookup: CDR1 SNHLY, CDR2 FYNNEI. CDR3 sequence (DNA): TGTGCCAGCAAGGAGGGGTACCAGGGGGCAACTTCACCCCTCCACTTT. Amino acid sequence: CASKEGYQGATSPLHF.

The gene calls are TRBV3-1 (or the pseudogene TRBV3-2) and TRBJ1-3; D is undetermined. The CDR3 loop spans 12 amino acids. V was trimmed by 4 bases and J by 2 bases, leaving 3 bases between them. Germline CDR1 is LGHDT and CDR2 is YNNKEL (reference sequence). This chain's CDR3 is CASSPAGNTIYF. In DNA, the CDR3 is TGTGCCAGCAGCCCCGCTGGAAACACCATATATTTT.

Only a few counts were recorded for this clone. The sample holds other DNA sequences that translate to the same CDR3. As DNA, the CDR3 is TGTGCCAGCAGCCTTACAGGGGGAACTGAAGCTTTCTTT. Its translation is CASSLTGGTEAFF. V and J are TRBV3-1 (or the pseudogene TRBV3-2) and TRBJ1-1; the match to TRBD1 covers 8 bases. Germline CDR1 reads LGHDT; CDR2 reads YNNKEL (reference sequence). The CDR3 sequence is 13 residues long. The J segment lost 5 bases and the V segment lost 4 bases, leaving 3 bases of the junction unmatched.

Here the CDR3 reads CASSLEFGAPNTEAFF. CDR3 DNA sequence: TGCGCCAGCAGCTTGGAGTTTGGGGCACCGAACACTGAAGCTTTCTTT. J is TRBJ1-1 and V is TRBV5-1; weak D call: TRBD1 (5 bases). Germline V gene lookup returns CDR1 SGHRS and CDR2 YFSETQ. V dropped 0 bases and J dropped 1 base, with 13 bases sitting between them. This CDR3 has 16 residues.

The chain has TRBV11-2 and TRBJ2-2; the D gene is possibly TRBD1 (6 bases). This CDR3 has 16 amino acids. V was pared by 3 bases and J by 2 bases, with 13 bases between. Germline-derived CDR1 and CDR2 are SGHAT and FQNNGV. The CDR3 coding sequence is TGTGCCAGCAGCTTGCGCCAGGGGTCAAACACCGGGGAGCTGTTTTTT. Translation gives CASSLRQGSNTGELFF.

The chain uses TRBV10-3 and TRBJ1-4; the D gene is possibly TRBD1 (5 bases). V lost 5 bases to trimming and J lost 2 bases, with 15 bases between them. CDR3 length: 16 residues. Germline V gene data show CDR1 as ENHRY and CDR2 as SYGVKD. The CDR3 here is CAISSFGGLTNEKLFF. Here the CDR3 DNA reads TGTGCCATCAGTTCCTTCGGGGGACTGACTAATGAAAAACTGTTTTTT.

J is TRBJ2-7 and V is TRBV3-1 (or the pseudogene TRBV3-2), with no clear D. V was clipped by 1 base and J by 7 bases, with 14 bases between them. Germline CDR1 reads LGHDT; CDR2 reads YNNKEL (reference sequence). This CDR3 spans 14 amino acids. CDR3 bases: TGTGCCAGCAGCCAAGCCTATTCGGGTTTGGAGCAGTACTTC. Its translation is CASSQAYSGLEQYF.

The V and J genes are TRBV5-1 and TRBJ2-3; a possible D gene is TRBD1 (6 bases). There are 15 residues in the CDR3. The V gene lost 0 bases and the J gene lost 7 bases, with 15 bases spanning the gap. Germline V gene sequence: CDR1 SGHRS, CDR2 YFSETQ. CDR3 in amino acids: CASSLGGPQANTQYF. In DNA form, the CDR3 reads TGCGCCAGCAGCTTGGGGGGGCCCCAAGCAAATACGCAGTATTTT. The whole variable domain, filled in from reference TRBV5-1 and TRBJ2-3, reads KAGVTQTPRYLIKTRGQQVTLSCSPISGHRSVSWYQQTPGQGLQFLFEYFSETQRNKGNFPGRFSGRQFSNSRSEMNVSTLELGDSALYLCASSLGGPQANTQYFGPGTRLTVL.

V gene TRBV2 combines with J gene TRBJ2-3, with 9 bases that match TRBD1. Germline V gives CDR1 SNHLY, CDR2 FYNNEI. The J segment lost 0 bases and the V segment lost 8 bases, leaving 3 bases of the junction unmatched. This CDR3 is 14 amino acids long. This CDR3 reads CASETGGSTDTQYF. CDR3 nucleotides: TGTGCCAGCGAGACAGGGGGGAGCACAGATACGCAGTATTTT.

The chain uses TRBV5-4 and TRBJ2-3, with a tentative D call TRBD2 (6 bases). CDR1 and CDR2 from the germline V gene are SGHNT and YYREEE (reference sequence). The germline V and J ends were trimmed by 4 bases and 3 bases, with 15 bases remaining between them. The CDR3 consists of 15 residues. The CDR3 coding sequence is TGTGCCAGCAGCCGTGACCGGGACTCAACAGATACGCAGTATTTT. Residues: CASSRDRDSTDTQYF.

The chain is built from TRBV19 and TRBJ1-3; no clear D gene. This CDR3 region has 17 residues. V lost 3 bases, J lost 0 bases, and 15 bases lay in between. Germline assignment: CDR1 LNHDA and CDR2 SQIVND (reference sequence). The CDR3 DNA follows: TGTGCCAGTAGTATTTTTTTGGCGGACTCCTCTGGAAACACCATATATTTT. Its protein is CASSIFLADSSGNTIYF.